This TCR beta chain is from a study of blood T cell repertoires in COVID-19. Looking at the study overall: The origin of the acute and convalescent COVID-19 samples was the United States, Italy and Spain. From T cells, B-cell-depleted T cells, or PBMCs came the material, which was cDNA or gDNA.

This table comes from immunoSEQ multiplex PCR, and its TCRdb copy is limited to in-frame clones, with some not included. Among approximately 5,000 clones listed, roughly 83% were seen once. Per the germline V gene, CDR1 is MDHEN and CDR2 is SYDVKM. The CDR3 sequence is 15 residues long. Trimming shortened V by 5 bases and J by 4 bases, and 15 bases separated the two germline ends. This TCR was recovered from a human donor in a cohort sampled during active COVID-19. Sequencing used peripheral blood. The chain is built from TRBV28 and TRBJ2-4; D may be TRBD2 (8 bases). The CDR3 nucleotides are TGTGCCAGCAGTGGAGGGGGCGGGAGGAAAAACATTCAGTACTTC. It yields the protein CASSGGGGRKNIQYF.